This T cell receptor beta chain was recovered during a study of T-cell reconstitution after alpha-beta-depleted transplantation in children. Broader study findings: Surviving thymic progenitors and recipient T cells were the source of high TCRbeta diversity at day 60 in some patients. T-cell counts and diversity at one year post-transplant came mainly from newly produced T cells. About two months after transplant, alpha-beta T cells reportedly came from several hundred expanded graft clones.

At least ten counts were recorded for this clonotype. The antigen is unknown. Construction of the TCRbeta library involved unique molecular identifiers. TCRdb reprocessed the PCR reads via MiXCR and lists one record per CDR3 protein. The sample lists about 32,000 distinct CDR3 sequences; approximately 6.9% were seen once. The CDR3 covers 11 residues. The germline V and J ends were trimmed by 3 bases and 8 bases, with 5 bases remaining between them. Germline V lookup: CDR1 SGHVS, CDR2 FQNEAQ. V and J are TRBV7-8 and TRBJ2-1, with unresolved D. This TCR came from a child in the first two years of life who had a stem cell transplant for acute myeloid leukemia, so the T cells may come from the graft donor. The sequenced sample was peripheral blood, obtained 60 days after TCRalphabeta/CD19-depleted stem cell transplant. CDR3 coding DNA: TGTGCCAGCAGCTTTGGCGATGAGCAGTTCTTC. Translated: CASSFGDEQFF.